Each of the 6 T cell receptor beta chains below was sequenced from the same sample in a study of blood T cell repertoires in COVID-19. Libraries were prepared by immunoSEQ multiplex PCR; TCRdb keeps only in-frame clonotypes and omits some of them. Among approximately 240,000 clones listed, more than 70% were seen once. Sequences were obtained from peripheral blood. These receptors all come from a woman in her thirties or forties who had recovered from COVID-19.

The chain is built from TRBV15 and TRBJ2-1; TRBD1 is a possible D gene (6 bases). V dropped 1 base and J dropped 4 bases, with 11 bases sitting between them. CDR3 length: 15 amino acids. Germline CDR1 is LNHNV and CDR2 is YYDKDF (reference sequence). In DNA, the CDR3 is TGTGCCACCAGCAGAGCACAGGGCCCTTACAATGAGCAGTTCTTC. Protein sequence: CATSRAQGPYNEQFF.

The chain recombines TRBV29-1 with TRBJ2-5; a weak D match, TRBD2 (6 bases). The CDR3 is 12 amino acids. Germline V gene lookup returns CDR1 SQVTM and CDR2 ANQGSEA. Trimming pared 8 bases from V and 1 base from J, leaving 11 bases between. The CDR3 DNA reads TGCAGCTCCGGGGGTCTCCAAGAGACCCAGTACTTC. Protein product: CSSGGLQETQYF. The entire variable domain, with the rest obtained from reference TRBV29-1 and TRBJ2-5, is as follows: SAVISQKPSRDICQRGTSLTIQCQVDSQVTMMFWYRQQPGQSLTLIATANQGSEATYESGFVIDKFPISRPNLTFSTLTVSNMSPEDSSIYLCSSGGLQETQYFGPGTRLLVL.

The chain uses TRBV5-6 and TRBJ2-7; possibly TRBD2 for D (5 bases). This CDR3 is built from 14 residues. V dropped 4 bases and J dropped 0 bases, with 11 bases sitting between them. Per germline, CDR1 SGHDT and CDR2 YYEEEE. For the CDR3, the DNA is TGTGCCAGCAGCCGACTACTGAGCTCCTACGAGCAGTACTTC. Translation: CASSRLLSSYEQYF.

The gene calls are TRBV13 and TRBJ2-1, with 9 bases aligning to TRBD1. Germline CDR1 PRHDT, CDR2 FYEKMQ (reference sequence). The CDR3 runs to 14 residues. J lost 8 bases, V lost 5 bases, and 7 bases had no gene match. The CDR3 nucleotides are TGTGCCAGCAGCCCCGGACAGGGGAGACATGAGCAGTTCTTC. Protein sequence: CASSPGQGRHEQFF.

This clone was detected once. The rearrangement uses TRBV5-8 and TRBJ2-7; 9 bases map to TRBD2. This CDR3 comprises 17 residues. J lost 3 bases, V lost 1 base, and 11 bases had no gene match. CDR1 is SGHTS and CDR2 is YDEGEE in the germline V gene. The CDR3 coding sequence is TGTGCCAGCAGCTTGAGGAGGGTGTGGCGGGAGGGCTACGAGCAGTACTTC. As protein: CASSLRRVWREGYEQYF.

This rearrangement joins TRBV14 to TRBJ2-1; TRBD2 matches at 8 bases. V lost 0 bases, J lost 2 bases, and 15 bases stayed unmatched. Germline CDR1 reads SGHDN; CDR2 reads FVKESK. This CDR3 has 20 residues. This CDR3 is CASSQDRRGGLIGTYNEQFF. For the CDR3, the DNA is TGTGCCAGCAGCCAAGACCGTCGGGGGGGCCTTATCGGGACCTACAATGAGCAGTTCTTC.